The 16 T cell receptor beta chains below all came from one sample that was sequenced in a study of blood T cells in healthy people across ages. Next came a second PCR, run for about 7 to 12 cycles, which used a sample-barcoded 5' primer along with a J-beta primer mix. TCRdb reanalysed the 5' RACE reads using MiXCR and keeps one entry per CDR3 protein. The data hold around 780,000 distinct CDR3 sequences, with 56% observed a single time. Sequenced: blood. The receptors stem from a man in his forties in good health.

V is TRBV12-5 and J is TRBJ2-5; 10 nucleotides line up with TRBD1. The junction had 3 bases not matched to a gene; V was cut back by 1 base and J by 13 bases. CDR3 length equals 12 residues. CDR1 and CDR2 from the germline V gene are LGHNT and FRNRAP. The CDR3 loop is CASGLGGQGLYF. The CDR3 DNA reads TGTGCTAGTGGTTTGGGGGGACAGGGGTTGTACTTC.

The rearrangement links TRBV5-8 to TRBJ2-5, with a weak D call TRBD2 (6 bases). There are 13 residues in the CDR3. V was cut by 4 bases and J by 11 bases, with 18 bases left in between. Germline CDR1 and CDR2: SGHTS and YDEGEE. CDR3 residues: CASSRRGRGEQYF. CDR3 nucleotides: TGTGCCAGCAGCCGACGGGGGAGAGGTGAGCAGTACTTC. Together with reference TRBV5-8 and TRBJ2-5, the CDR3 gives the full variable domain: EAGVTQSPTHLIKTRGQQATLRCSPISGHTSVYWYQQALGLGLQFLLWYDEGEERNRGNFPPRFSGRQFPNYSSELNVNALELEDSALYLCASSRRGRGEQYFGPGTRLLVL.

The genes are TRBV4-3 and TRBJ2-1; 13 bases line up with TRBD2. Germline CDR1 reads LGHNA; CDR2 reads YSLEER. The CDR3 length is 17 residues. V lost 0 bases to trimming and J lost 14 bases; unmatched junction nucleotides: 13. For the CDR3, the DNA is TGCGCCAGCAGCCAAGATGCGACTAGCGGGAGGAAAGGGGAGAAGTTCTTC. It specifies CASSQDATSGRKGEKFF.

This clonotype has a handful of counts. This chain links TRBV27 with TRBJ2-3, with a weak D call TRBD2 (5 bases). CDR1 and CDR2 (germline): MNHEY, SMNVEV (reference sequence). The CDR3 extends over 14 amino acids. V lost 4 bases and J lost 2, with 10 bases in between. CDR3 protein: CASSSPSSTDTQYF. DNA for the CDR3: TGTGCCAGCAGTTCCCCTAGCTCCACAGATACGCAGTATTTT.

This clonotype has more than one count but fewer than ten. The chain carries TRBV24-1 and TRBJ2-7; a possible D gene is TRBD2 (6 bases). Near its end, the DNA agrees better with TRBJ2-5, so the J call may be wrong. This CDR3 spans 15 amino acids. Germline V lookup: CDR1 KGHDR, CDR2 SFDVKD. The CDR3 reads CATSDHRTAGETQYF. DNA for the CDR3: TGTGCCACCAGTGATCACCGGACCGCGGGGGAGACCCAGTACTTC.

J is TRBJ2-4 and V is TRBV7-9, with TRBD1 identical over 10 bases. The CDR3 length is 16 residues. Germline CDR1 is SEHNR and CDR2 is FQNEAQ (reference sequence). Unmatched junction bases numbered 5, after V lost 5 bases and J lost 1 base. CDR3 nucleotide sequence: TGTGCCAGCAGCCTCGGACAGGGGGTGGCCAAAAACATTCAGTACTTC. Translation gives CASSLGQGVAKNIQYF.

The chain combines TRBV20-1 with TRBJ2-1, with TRBD1 identical over 8 bases. Germline CDR1 reads DFQATT; CDR2 reads SNEGSKA (reference sequence). The J segment lost 5 bases and the V segment lost 5 bases, leaving 14 bases of the junction unmatched. CDR3 length equals 16 residues. The CDR3 DNA reads as TGCAGTGCTCCACCGGGACAGGCCCGACGAAACAATGAGCAGTTCTTC. As protein: CSAPPGQARRNNEQFF.

The chain couples TRBV5-1 to TRBJ1-2; D is undetermined. Germline V lookup: CDR1 SGHRS, CDR2 YFSETQ. CDR3 length: 13 amino acids. Trimming removed 7 bases at V and 0 bases at J, with 10 bases between. The CDR3 region is CASRLPPNYGYTF. Written as DNA, the CDR3 is TGCGCCAGCCGTCTCCCTCCTAACTATGGCTACACCTTC.

The V call is TRBV10-3, the J call TRBJ2-3; a possible D gene is TRBD2 (5 bases). Germline V CDR1 and CDR2: ENHRY, SYGVKD. The CDR3 consists of 13 residues. Trimming removed 3 bases at V and 6 bases at J, with 10 bases between. DNA for the CDR3: TGTGCCATCAGTGACGGACTTACGGATACGCAGTATTTT. It codes for CAISDGLTDTQYF.

The V gene is TRBV20-1, the J gene TRBJ1-1; no clear D gene. Germline values: CDR1 DFQATT, CDR2 SNEGSKA (reference sequence). This CDR3 is 12 amino acids long. V shed 5 bases and J shed 5 bases, with 12 bases lying between them. The CDR3 nucleotides read TGCAGTGCTGGGCGAGACCTGACTGAAGCTTTCTTT. Translated: CSAGRDLTEAFF.

This clonotype came up a few times. The chain joins TRBV6-5 to TRBJ1-1; 9 nucleotides align to TRBD1. V gave up 2 bases and J gave up 6 bases; unmatched junction bases: 7. The CDR3 is 15 residues long. Per the germline V gene, CDR1 is MNHEY and CDR2 is SVGAGI. The CDR3 nucleotides are TGTGCCAGCAGTTACCCCACAGGGGGCAGGGCTGAAGCTTTCTTT. Protein product: CASSYPTGGRAEAFF.

This clonotype was seen only a few times. The V gene is TRBV28, the J gene TRBJ2-5, with TRBD2 as a possible D gene (5 bases). This CDR3 region has 15 residues. The germline V and J ends were trimmed by 5 bases and 1 base, with 14 bases remaining between them. Germline V gene data show CDR1 as MDHEN and CDR2 as SYDVKM. The CDR3 protein is CASSPLLAGQETQYF. CDR3 bases: TGTGCCAGCAGTCCACTCCTAGCAGGCCAAGAGACCCAGTACTTC.

The chain carries TRBV29-1 and TRBJ2-1; 8 bases line up with TRBD2. Germline V CDR1 and CDR2: SQVTM, ANQGSEA. The V and J ends lost 5 bases and 2 bases, in that order; junction bases with no gene match: 11. The CDR3 sequence is 16 residues long. CDR3 nucleotides: TGCAGCGTTAACGGTCTAGCGGGTGGCCCCTACAATGAGCAGTTCTTC. This encodes CSVNGLAGGPYNEQFF.

This clonotype occurred a few times. CDR3 DNA: TGCAGTGCTAGACAGGGGGCGAACATTCAGTACTTC. This codes for CSARQGANIQYF. The V and J genes are TRBV20-1 and TRBJ2-4; 8 bases match TRBD1. Germline V gene data show CDR1 as DFQATT and CDR2 as SNEGSKA (reference sequence). There are 12 residues in the CDR3. Trimming cost V 2 bases and J 7 bases; bases outside gene matches: 1.

As concerns this clonotype: At one end the junction does not follow the germline gene, possibly because of a read error. The gene calls are TRBV11-2 and TRBJ2-7; maybe TRBD1 (7 bases). The CDR3 covers 14 residues. CDR1 and CDR2 from the germline V gene are SGHAT and FQNNGV. CDR3 region: CAGSWRDSTYEQYF. The CDR3, as DNA: TGTGCCGGCAGCTGGAGGGACAGCACCTACGAGCAGTACTTC.

The chain links TRBV5-1 to TRBJ1-2, with TRBD1 identical over 12 bases. The length of the CDR3 is 15 residues. V lost 2 bases, J lost 7 bases, and 6 bases stayed unmatched. The germline CDR1 and CDR2 sequences are SGHRS and YFSETQ. The CDR3 sequence is CASSFGTGGLFGYTF. CDR3 in DNA: TGCGCCAGCAGCTTCGGGACAGGGGGCCTATTTGGCTACACCTTC.